This T cell receptor beta chain was recorded in a study of shared clonotypes between healthy human individuals. Points on this clone: Its antigen is currently unknown. Other DNA sequences in the same sample also yield this CDR3.

The CDR3 runs to 13 residues. Germline-derived CDR1 and CDR2 are MNHEY and SMNVEV (reference sequence). V shed 0 bases and J shed 2 bases, with 3 bases lying between them. The study ran the assay at deep level. Only in-frame clones appear in the TCRdb table, and some are missing; sequencing was by immunoSEQ multiplex PCR. The sample has about 1.5 million clones, around 97% seen once. Findings and limits, study-wide: In contrast to clonotypes shared by all four donors, non-shared clonotypes had lower generation probabilities. Only blood underwent sampling, and tissue repertoires likely differ. Compared with memory subsets, naive subsets generally had larger estimated richness.

The source is a man under 40 in good health. What was sequenced was naive CD4+ T cells sorted from blood. Stated subset: CD45RA+ positively selected. V is TRBV27 and J is TRBJ2-3; D not resolved. The DNA for the CDR3 is TGTGCCAGCAGTTTATCTTACACAGATACGCAGTATTTT. Translating gives CASSLSYTDTQYF.